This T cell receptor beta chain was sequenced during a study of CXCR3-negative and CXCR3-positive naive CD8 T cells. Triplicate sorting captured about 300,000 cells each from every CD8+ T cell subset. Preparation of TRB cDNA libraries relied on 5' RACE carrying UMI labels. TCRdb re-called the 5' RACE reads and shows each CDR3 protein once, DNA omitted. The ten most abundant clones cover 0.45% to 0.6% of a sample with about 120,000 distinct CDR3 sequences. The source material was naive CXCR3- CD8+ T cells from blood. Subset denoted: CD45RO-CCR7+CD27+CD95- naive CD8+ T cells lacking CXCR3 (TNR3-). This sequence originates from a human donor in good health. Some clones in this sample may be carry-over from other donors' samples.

CDR3 sequence: CASSYEGYEQYF. The rearrangement links TRBV6-2 or TRBV6-3 to TRBJ2-7; with no DNA, the TCRdb D assignment of TRBD2 cannot be verified. The CDR3 totals 12 residues. Looked up from germline, CDR1 is MNHEY and CDR2 is SVGEGT.